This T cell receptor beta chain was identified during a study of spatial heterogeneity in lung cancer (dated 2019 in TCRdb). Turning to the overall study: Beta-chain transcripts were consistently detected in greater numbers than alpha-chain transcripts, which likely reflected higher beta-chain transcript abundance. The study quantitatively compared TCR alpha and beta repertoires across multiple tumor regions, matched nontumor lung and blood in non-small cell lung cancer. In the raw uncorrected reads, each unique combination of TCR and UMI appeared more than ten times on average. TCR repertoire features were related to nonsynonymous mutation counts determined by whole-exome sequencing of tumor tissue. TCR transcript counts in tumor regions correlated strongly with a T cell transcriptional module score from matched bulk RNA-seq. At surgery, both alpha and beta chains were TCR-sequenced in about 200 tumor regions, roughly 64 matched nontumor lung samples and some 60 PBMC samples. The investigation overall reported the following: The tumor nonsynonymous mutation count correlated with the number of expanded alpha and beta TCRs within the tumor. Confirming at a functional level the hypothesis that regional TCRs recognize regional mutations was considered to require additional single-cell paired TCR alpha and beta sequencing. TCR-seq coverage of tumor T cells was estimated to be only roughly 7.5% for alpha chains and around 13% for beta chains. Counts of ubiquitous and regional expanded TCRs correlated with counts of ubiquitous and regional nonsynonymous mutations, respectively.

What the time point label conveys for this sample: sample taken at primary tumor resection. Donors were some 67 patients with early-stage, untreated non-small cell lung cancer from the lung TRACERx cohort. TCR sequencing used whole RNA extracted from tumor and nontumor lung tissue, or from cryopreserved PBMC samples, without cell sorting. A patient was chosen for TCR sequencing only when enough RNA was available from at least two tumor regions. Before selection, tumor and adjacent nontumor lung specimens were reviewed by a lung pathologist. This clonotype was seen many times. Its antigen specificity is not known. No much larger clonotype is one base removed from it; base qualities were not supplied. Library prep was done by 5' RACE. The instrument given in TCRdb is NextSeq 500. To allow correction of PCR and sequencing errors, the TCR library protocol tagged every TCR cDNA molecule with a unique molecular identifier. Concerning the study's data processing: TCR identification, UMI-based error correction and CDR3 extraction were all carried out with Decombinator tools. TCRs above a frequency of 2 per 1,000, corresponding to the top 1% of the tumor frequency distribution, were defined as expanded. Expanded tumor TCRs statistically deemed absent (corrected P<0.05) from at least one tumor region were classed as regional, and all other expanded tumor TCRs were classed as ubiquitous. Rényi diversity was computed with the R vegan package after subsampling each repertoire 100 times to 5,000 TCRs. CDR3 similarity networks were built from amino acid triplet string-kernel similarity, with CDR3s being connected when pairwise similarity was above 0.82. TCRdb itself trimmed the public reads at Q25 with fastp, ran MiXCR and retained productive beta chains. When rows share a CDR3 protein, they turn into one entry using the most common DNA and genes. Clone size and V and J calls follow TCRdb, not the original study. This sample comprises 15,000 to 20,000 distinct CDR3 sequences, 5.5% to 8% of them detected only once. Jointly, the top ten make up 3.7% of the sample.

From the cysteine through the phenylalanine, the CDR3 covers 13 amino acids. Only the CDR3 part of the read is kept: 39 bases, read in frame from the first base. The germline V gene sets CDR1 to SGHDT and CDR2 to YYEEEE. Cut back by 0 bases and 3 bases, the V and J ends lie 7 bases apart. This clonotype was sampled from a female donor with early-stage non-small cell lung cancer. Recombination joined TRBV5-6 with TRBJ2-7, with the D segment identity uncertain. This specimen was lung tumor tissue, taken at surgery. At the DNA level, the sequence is TGTGCCAGCAGCTTGGGGCAATACTACGAGCAGTACTTC. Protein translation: CASSLGQYYEQYF.